The 9 T cell receptor beta chains given below trace back to one sample, sequenced in a study of blood T cell repertoires in COVID-19. The method was immunoSEQ multiplex PCR; TCRdb's version includes in-frame clones alone and lacks a portion of them. The sample holds a few hundred thousand clones, about 87% seen once. Sequencing was done on a sample of PBMCs or T cells enriched from blood (not recorded which). The source is a man aged 35-49 years in a cohort exposed to, infected with or recovered from COVID-19 (not recorded which).

The sample holds one count of this clone. This chain joins TRBV27 and TRBJ1-3; D not resolved. V gave up 4 bases and J gave up 4 bases, with 14 bases separating them. The CDR3 length is 15 residues. CDR1 is MNHEY, CDR2 SMNVEV, per germline (reference sequence). The CDR3 coding sequence is TGTGCCAGCAGTTCCAGCGCGGGAGCGGGAAACACCATATATTTT. Its protein is CASSSSAGAGNTIYF.

The CDR3 coding sequence is TGTGCCTGGAGTAAGGACAGGGTTCGTACTGGGGCCAACGTCCTGACTTTC. Protein product: CAWSKDRVRTGANVLTF. The chain uses TRBV30 and TRBJ2-6; 8 bases match TRBD1. There are 17 residues in the CDR3. The germline V gene has CDR1 GTSNPN and CDR2 SVGIG (reference sequence). The ends lost 2 bases at V and 2 bases at J; junction bases unmatched: 8.

This chain joins TRBV27 and TRBJ1-1, with 8 bases fitting TRBD1. From germline, CDR1 is MNHEY and CDR2 SMNVEV (reference sequence). V dropped 4 bases and J dropped 12; count of bases not matched to a gene: 10. The CDR3 contains 13 residues. The CDR3 DNA follows: TGTGCCAGCAGTTCGGACAGGGTGGGTCGATCTTTCTTT. It is translated as CASSSDRVGRSFF.

The chain uses TRBV7-2 and TRBJ2-4, with 9 nucleotides matching TRBD2. There are 16 residues in the CDR3. Germline V lookup: CDR1 SGHTA, CDR2 FQGNSA. Trimming removed 1 base from V and 1 base from J; junction bases left unmatched: 2. The CDR3 DNA sequence: TGTGCCAGCAGCTTAGTGGCGGGGGGGGCCAAAAACATTCAGTACTTC. This encodes CASSLVAGGAKNIQYF.

This clone was seen only a few times. The chain joins TRBV15 to TRBJ1-6; D ambiguous. V was shortened by 5 bases and J by 8 bases, with 16 bases between the two germline ends. The CDR3 is 15 amino acids. Germline CDR1 reads LNHNV; CDR2 reads YYDKDF (reference sequence). The CDR3 loop is CATSPQKLGDSPLHF. The CDR3 DNA reads as TGTGCCACCAGCCCACAGAAACTGGGCGATTCACCCCTCCACTTT.

V gene TRBV27 combines with J gene TRBJ2-7, with 7 bases that match TRBD2. V trimming: 3 bases; J trimming: 1 base; junction bases outside the gene matches: 0. The CDR3 covers 13 residues. Germline loops: CDR1 MNHEY, CDR2 SMNVEV (reference sequence). CDR3 sequence (DNA): TGTGCCAGCAGTTTGGGGGGGTCCTACGAGCAGTACTTC. Residues: CASSLGGSYEQYF.

The rearrangement links TRBV2 to TRBJ1-1; TRBD1 agrees at 7 bases. The CDR3 sequence is 14 residues long. V lost 5 bases and J lost 3; bases outside the gene matches: 6. Germline-derived CDR1 and CDR2 are SNHLY and FYNNEI. The CDR3 DNA follows: TGTGCCAGCAGTTCCGGGACAGCTTACACTGAAGCTTTCTTT. Protein: CASSSGTAYTEAFF.

The chain carries TRBV7-2 and TRBJ1-1; D gene ambiguous. V lost 3 bases and J 4 bases, leaving 9 bases between the germline ends. Germline V gives CDR1 SGHTA, CDR2 FQGNSA. The CDR3 is 13 amino acids. The CDR3 loop reads CASSLASVTEAFF. CDR3 sequence (DNA): TGTGCCAGCAGCTTGGCTTCCGTCACTGAAGCTTTCTTT.

The V and J genes are TRBV11-1 and TRBJ2-7; a possible D gene is TRBD1 (6 bases). The germline CDR1 and CDR2 sequences are SGHAT and FQDESV (reference sequence). This CDR3 has 16 amino acids. Trimming removed 5 bases at V and 1 base at J, with 18 bases between. The CDR3 bases are TGTGCCAGCAGCCCAGGGGTTATCCAGGGGTCCTACGAGCAGTACTTC. Encoded protein: CASSPGVIQGSYEQYF.